A single sample is the source of the 11 T cell receptor beta chains below, sequenced in a study of blood T cell repertoires in COVID-19. Measured with immunoSEQ multiplex PCR; TCRdb has only the in-frame clones, and not every one. The sample has over 250,000 clones, 75% to 90% seen once. Sequencing was done on a sample of peripheral blood. These receptor sequences come from a woman aged 65 to 85 with acute or convalescent COVID-19.

DNA of the CDR3: TGCAGTGCGAGTACAGGGGGACCTGGGGGCTACACCTTC. It translates to CSASTGGPGGYTF. The chain combines TRBV20-1 with TRBJ1-2, with 8 nucleotides matching TRBD1. Germline V CDR1 and CDR2: DFQATT, SNEGSKA (reference sequence). The CDR3 runs 13 residues. V shed 6 bases, J shed 8 bases, and the junction held 11 bases outside the gene matches.

Only one count was recorded for this clone. This chain uses TRBV15 with TRBJ1-2; possible D gene TRBD1, 5 bases. This CDR3 is built from 13 residues. Germline V gene data show CDR1 as LNHNV and CDR2 as YYDKDF (reference sequence). The V gene lost 5 bases and the J gene lost 8 bases, with 15 bases spanning the gap. The CDR3 DNA reads TGTGCCACCAGCCGACAGCAGGGCGACGGCTACACCTTC. It translates to CATSRQQGDGYTF. The full variable domain, rest sourced from reference TRBV15 and TRBJ1-2, is DAMVIQNPRYQVTQFGKPVTLSCSQTLNHNVMYWYQQKSSQAPKLLFHYYDKDFNNEADTPDNFQSRRPNTSFCFLDIRSPGLGDTAMYLCATSRQQGDGYTFGSGTRLTVV.

The sample holds one count of this clone. The chain employs TRBV3-1 (or the pseudogene TRBV3-2) and TRBJ1-1; TRBD1 is a possible D gene (5 bases). CDR3 length equals 14 residues. V was cut by 0 bases and J by 5 bases, with 10 bases left in between. The germline gives CDR1 LGHDT, CDR2 YNNKEL (reference sequence). CDR3 residues: CASSQDRGGTEAFF. DNA for the CDR3: TGTGCCAGCAGCCAAGATCGGGGGGGGACTGAAGCTTTCTTT.

The chain employs TRBV15 and TRBJ2-1, with 10 bases that match TRBD2. Germline V lookup: CDR1 LNHNV, CDR2 YYDKDF (reference sequence). J lost 8 bases, V lost 4 bases, and 5 bases had no gene match. The CDR3 is 14 residues long. DNA of the CDR3: TGTGCCACCAGCAAAGCTAGCGGGGGCTATGAGCAGTTCTTC. It is translated as CATSKASGGYEQFF. The whole variable domain, filled in from reference TRBV15 and TRBJ2-1, reads DAMVIQNPRYQVTQFGKPVTLSCSQTLNHNVMYWYQQKSSQAPKLLFHYYDKDFNNEADTPDNFQSRRPNTSFCFLDIRSPGLGDTAMYLCATSKASGGYEQFFGPGTRLTVL.

The V and J genes are TRBV25-1 and TRBJ1-1; the D is unclear. This CDR3 is 13 amino acids long. Trimming cost V 7 bases and J 5 bases, with 14 bases left between them. The germline V gene has CDR1 MGHDK and CDR2 SYGVNS. CDR3 in DNA: TGTGCCAGCACAGAGGAAGGGAGGACTGAAGCTTTCTTT. Encoded protein: CASTEEGRTEAFF.

This clone has a single count. V gene TRBV3-1 (or the pseudogene TRBV3-2) combines with J gene TRBJ2-5; 9 bases align to TRBD2. The germline V gene encodes CDR1 LGHDT and CDR2 YNNKEL (reference sequence). The V and J ends lost 2 bases and 4 bases, in that order; junction bases with no gene match: 8. CDR3 size: 16 residues. The CDR3 sequence is CASSQPISGGGETQYF. The CDR3, as DNA: TGTGCCAGCAGCCAACCCATTAGCGGGGGAGGAGAGACCCAGTACTTC.

This clone was seen a few times. The chain employs TRBV2 and TRBJ2-1; 15 nucleotides align to TRBD2. Trimming cost V 6 bases and J 9 bases; bases outside gene matches: 6. This CDR3 contains 15 residues. Germline CDR1 SNHLY, CDR2 FYNNEI. CDR3 nucleotides: TGTGCCAGCAGGCGGACTAGCGGGGGGGCCAGTGAGCAGTTCTTC. Translation gives CASRRTSGGASEQFF.

The chain is built from TRBV3-1 (or the pseudogene TRBV3-2) and TRBJ1-2, with a weak D call TRBD1 (5 bases). V lost 0 bases to trimming and J lost 5 bases, with 10 bases between them. Germline lookup yields CDR1 LGHDT and CDR2 YNNKEL (reference sequence). This CDR3 contains 14 residues. The DNA of the CDR3 is TGTGCCAGCAGCCAAGATTATAAGGGGTATGGCTACACCTTC. Translating gives CASSQDYKGYGYTF.

The CDR3 region has the DNA TGCGCCAGCAGTGAGAATCAGAACTATGGCTACACCTTC. Its translation is CASSENQNYGYTF. The chain has TRBV10-1 and TRBJ1-2; D not resolved. Trimming left V 2 bases short and J 2 bases short, with 6 bases between. CDR3 size: 13 residues. The V gene's germline CDR1 is WNHNN and CDR2 SYGVQD (reference sequence).

The rearrangement joins TRBV21-1 to TRBJ1-6; TRBD1, the table's D call, was not compared with the DNA. TRBV21-1 is given as a pseudogene. This CDR3 region has 14 residues. The CDR3 DNA is TGTGCCAGCAGGACAGGTAATTCTAATTCACCCCTCCACTTT. Its protein is CASRTGNSNSPLHF.

V and J are TRBV4-1 and TRBJ2-5, with a tentative D call TRBD1 (7 bases). V lost 4 bases and J lost 4, with 19 bases in between. The CDR3 loop spans 16 amino acids. Germline V gene data show CDR1 as MGHRA and CDR2 as YSYEKL. CDR3 in amino acids: CASSRPAGTALETQYF. Written as DNA, the CDR3 is TGCGCCAGCAGCCGCCCCGCGGGGACAGCGCTAGAGACCCAGTACTTC.